The next 18 T cell receptor beta chains were all read from a single sample in a study of cytomegalovirus exposure and HLA in healthy donors. PCR primers comprised 60 Vbeta and 13 Jbeta primers. Sequencing was performed with immunoSEQ multiplex PCR; in TCRdb, only in-frame clones are kept and a portion is missing. The table lists about 100,000 clones. The specimen was PBMCs. The receptors come from a man aged 45-65 years in good health and CMV-seronegative.

The chain has TRBV5-1 and TRBJ1-2; D may be TRBD1 (6 bases). This CDR3 contains 15 residues. Looked up from germline, CDR1 is SGHRS and CDR2 is YFSETQ. V was cut by 0 bases and J by 7 bases, with 16 bases left in between. The CDR3 region has the DNA TGCGCCAGCAGCTTGGTTTGGGGGCCTCTAAGTGGCTACACCTTC. It is translated as CASSLVWGPLSGYTF.

The rearrangement joins TRBV5-1 to TRBJ1-1; a weak D match, TRBD1 (6 bases). Germline V gene data show CDR1 as SGHRS and CDR2 as YFSETQ. Trimming left V 3 bases short and J 11 bases short, with 11 bases between. The CDR3 runs to 11 residues. For the CDR3, the DNA is TGCGCCAGCAGCTCAGGGGTTTGGGCTTTCTTT. Translated, it gives CASSSGVWAFF.

The genes are TRBV18 and TRBJ2-7; D is possibly TRBD1 (6 bases). Germline CDR1 KGHSH, CDR2 LQKENI. Trimming pared 4 bases from V and 0 bases from J, leaving 10 bases between. The CDR3 loop spans 14 amino acids. The CDR3 loop reads CASSLQGSSYEQYF. DNA for the CDR3: TGTGCCAGCTCACTACAGGGAAGCTCCTACGAGCAGTACTTC.

The genes are TRBV7-2 and TRBJ1-5; 9 nucleotides agree with TRBD1. The CDR3 loop spans 15 amino acids. Trimming at V came to 7 bases and at J to 5 bases, leaving 9 bases not matched to a gene. Per germline, CDR1 SGHTA and CDR2 FQGNSA. The CDR3 reads CASTDPDRGYQPQHF. The CDR3 region has the DNA TGTGCCAGCACCGATCCGGACAGGGGTTATCAGCCCCAGCATTTT.

This chain uses TRBV30 with TRBJ2-7; 11 bases fit TRBD2. J gave up 0 bases and V 0 bases, and 1 base lay outside the gene matches. Germline CDR1 is GTSNPN and CDR2 is SVGIG (reference sequence). The CDR3 covers 15 residues. CDR3 DNA sequence: TGTGCCTGGAGTGTCCTAGCGGGAGGCTCCTACGAGCAGTACTTC. Protein product: CAWSVLAGGSYEQYF.

This chain connects TRBV18 to TRBJ2-5; D not resolved. Trimming took 3 bases from V and 0 from J, leaving 5 bases between them. CDR1 is KGHSH and CDR2 is LQKENI in the germline V gene. The CDR3 length is 13 residues. The CDR3 region is CASSPRYQETQYF. CDR3 sequence (DNA): TGTGCCAGCTCACCTCGGTACCAAGAGACCCAGTACTTC.

J is TRBJ1-6 and V is TRBV6-5; 8 bases are a match to TRBD1. Germline V gene lookup returns CDR1 MNHEY and CDR2 SVGAGI. Unmatched junction bases numbered 10, after V lost 5 bases and J lost 10 bases. The CDR3 has 15 residues. The CDR3 nucleotides are TGTGCCAGCAGTGGCCCGACAGGGGTTCGCTCACCCCTCCACTTT. Residues: CASSGPTGVRSPLHF.

As concerns this clone: Mismatch with germline at one junction end may stem from a read error. The CDR3 loop is CASSQDAVYGPRPLF. The CDR3 bases are TGCGCCAGCAGCCAAGATGCGGTGTACGGCCCGAGGCCACTCTTC. The chain couples TRBV4-1 to TRBJ1-2, with D uncertain. In germline, CDR1 is MGHRA, CDR2 YSYEKL. The CDR3 has 15 amino acids.

V is TRBV2 and J is TRBJ1-1; D gene unclear. Trimming stripped 4 bases from V and 1 base from J, with 7 bases between. The CDR3 sequence is 13 residues long. CDR1 and CDR2 (germline): SNHLY, FYNNEI. The chain's CDR3 is CASSVMRNTEAFF. In DNA, the CDR3 is TGTGCCAGCAGTGTCATGCGGAACACTGAAGCTTTCTTT.

The CDR3 DNA reads TGCGCCAGCAGCTGGAGGGGTCCGGGGGATGGCTACACCTTC. Translating gives CASSWRGPGDGYTF. The genes are TRBV5-1 and TRBJ1-2; perhaps TRBD1 as D (5 bases). V lost 3 bases and J 6 bases, leaving 15 bases between the germline ends. The germline V gene encodes CDR1 SGHRS and CDR2 YFSETQ. CDR3 length: 14 residues. Together with reference TRBV5-1 and TRBJ1-2, the CDR3 gives the full variable domain: KAGVTQTPRYLIKTRGQQVTLSCSPISGHRSVSWYQQTPGQGLQFLFEYFSETQRNKGNFPGRFSGRQFSNSRSEMNVSTLELGDSALYLCASSWRGPGDGYTFGSGTRLTVV.

The chain links TRBV4-3 to TRBJ1-4; maybe TRBD1 (5 bases). CDR1 and CDR2 (germline): LGHNA, YSLEER. Trimming removed 0 bases at V and 6 bases at J, with 8 bases between. This CDR3 is 14 amino acids long. The CDR3 coding sequence is TGCGCCAGCAGCCAAGAGTGGGGGGATGAAAAACTGTTTTTT. Its translation is CASSQEWGDEKLFF.

The J gene is TRBJ2-5, the V gene TRBV18; D might be TRBD1 (6 bases). CDR3 size: 15 residues. V was clipped by 3 bases and J by 2 bases, with 13 bases between them. CDR1 and CDR2 from the germline V gene are KGHSH and LQKENI. This CDR3 is CASSPDSRLQETQYF. CDR3 in DNA: TGTGCCAGCTCACCGGACAGCCGACTTCAAGAGACCCAGTACTTC.

This chain uses TRBV7-2 with TRBJ1-1; the D is unclear. V lost 3 bases to trimming and J lost 4 bases, with 12 bases between them. This CDR3 spans 14 amino acids. From germline, CDR1 is SGHTA and CDR2 FQGNSA. The CDR3 DNA reads as TGTGCCAGCAGCTTTACTCCCGGAGCCACTGAAGCTTTCTTT. Translated, it gives CASSFTPGATEAFF.

The CDR3 coding sequence is TGTGCCAGCAGCCCACGGACAGGAGGGAACACTGAAGCTTTCTTT. The encoded protein is CASSPRTGGNTEAFF. V and J are TRBV5-5 and TRBJ1-1; 7 positions match TRBD1. CDR3 length: 15 amino acids. Germline V gene sequence: CDR1 SGHKS, CDR2 YYEKEE (reference sequence). Trimming at V came to 4 bases and at J to 1 base, leaving 7 bases not matched to a gene.

For this clone: Other nucleotide sequences from this sample produce the same CDR3. The chain recombines TRBV18 with TRBJ2-7; the D gene is possibly TRBD2 (6 bases). This CDR3 region has 15 residues. From germline, CDR1 is KGHSH and CDR2 LQKENI. V shed 8 bases and J shed 0 bases, with 17 bases lying between them. CDR3 region: CASQVDGGYSYEQYF. Written as DNA, the CDR3 is TGTGCCAGCCAAGTGGACGGGGGATACTCCTACGAGCAGTACTTC.

The chain has TRBV4-3 and TRBJ1-6; D is unclear. CDR1 is LGHNA, CDR2 YSLEER, per germline. CDR3 length: 16 residues. Trimming took off 0 bases at V and 5 bases at J, with 11 bases between the two ends. CDR3: CASSQDKQLDNSPLHF. The DNA of the CDR3 is TGCGCCAGCAGCCAAGATAAGCAGCTAGATAATTCACCCCTCCACTTT.

V gene TRBV5-1 combines with J gene TRBJ2-1; a weak D match, TRBD2 (6 bases). Germline V gives CDR1 SGHRS, CDR2 YFSETQ. This CDR3 has 14 residues. The germline V and J ends were trimmed by 7 bases and 7 bases, with 18 bases remaining between them. The CDR3 DNA reads TGCGCCAGCCAGATAGGAGGGTTTGGGAATGAGCAGTTCTTC. The encoded protein is CASQIGGFGNEQFF.

V usage is TRBV29-1 and J usage is TRBJ2-3; tentative D call: TRBD1 (6 bases). Germline assignment: CDR1 SQVTM and CDR2 ANQGSEA. The V and J ends lost 1 base and 5 bases respectively, with 13 bases between them. CDR3 length: 14 residues. CDR3 sequence reads: CSVEGGRGVDTQYF. The CDR3 region has the DNA TGCAGCGTTGAAGGGGGCAGGGGAGTAGATACGCAGTATTTT.